This TCR beta chain was identified during a study of vaccination effects on CD4 cells after COVID-19. Study at large: There were two convalescent patients who gave samples 16 days and one week before vaccination.

With respect to this clone: Its matching antigen is unknown.

Only in-frame clones appear in the TCRdb table, and some are missing; sequencing was by immunoSEQ multiplex PCR. Found here are 40,000 to 60,000 clones, roughly 74% of them singletons; the top ten hold approximately 9%. This CDR3 region has 15 residues. The J segment lost 2 bases and the V segment lost 4 bases, leaving 11 bases of the junction unmatched. The germline V gene has CDR1 SQVTM and CDR2 ANQGSEA. Following an approximately eleven-day culture, CD4+ T cells were purified. The source of this sequence is a human donor who had a prior SARS-CoV-2 infection. V is TRBV29-1 and J is TRBJ2-7, with 7 bases matching TRBD2. The sequenced sample was CD4+ T cells from PBMCs cultured without peptide, obtained before COVID-19 vaccination. The CDR3 region is CSVAPSGDITYEQYF. Written as DNA, the CDR3 is TGCAGCGTTGCTCCTAGCGGAGATATAACCTACGAGCAGTACTTC.